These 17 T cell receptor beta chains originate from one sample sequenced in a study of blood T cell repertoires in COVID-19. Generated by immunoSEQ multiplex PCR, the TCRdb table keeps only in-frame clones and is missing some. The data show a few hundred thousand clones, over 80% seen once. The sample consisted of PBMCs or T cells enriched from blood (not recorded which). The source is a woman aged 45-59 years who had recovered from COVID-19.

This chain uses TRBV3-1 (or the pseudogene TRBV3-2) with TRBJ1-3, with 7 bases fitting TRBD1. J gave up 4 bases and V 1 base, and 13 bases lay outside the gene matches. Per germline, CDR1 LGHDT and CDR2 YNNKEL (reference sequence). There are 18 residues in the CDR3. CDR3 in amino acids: CASSQGRSGQVVGNTIYF. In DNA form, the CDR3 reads TGTGCCAGCAGCCAAGGTAGGAGTGGACAGGTCGTCGGAAACACCATATATTTT.

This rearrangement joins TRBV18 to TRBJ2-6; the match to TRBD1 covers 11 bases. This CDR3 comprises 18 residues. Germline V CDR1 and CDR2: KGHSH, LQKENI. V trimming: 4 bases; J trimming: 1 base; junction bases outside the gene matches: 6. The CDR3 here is CASSQMGQGGSGANVLTF. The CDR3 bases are TGTGCCAGCTCACAAATGGGACAGGGGGGTTCTGGGGCCAACGTCCTGACTTTC.

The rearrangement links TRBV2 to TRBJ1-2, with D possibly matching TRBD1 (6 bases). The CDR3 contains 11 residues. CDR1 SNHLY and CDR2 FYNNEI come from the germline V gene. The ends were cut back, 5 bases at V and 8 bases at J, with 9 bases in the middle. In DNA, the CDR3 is TGTGCCAGCAGTTACAGGGAAGGCTACACCTTC. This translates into CASSYREGYTF. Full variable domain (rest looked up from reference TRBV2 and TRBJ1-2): EPEVTQTPSHQVTQMGQEVILRCVPISNHLYFYWYRQILGQKVEFLVSFYNNEISEKSEIFDDQFSVERPDGSNFTLKIRSTKLEDSAMYFCASSYREGYTFGSGTRLTVV.

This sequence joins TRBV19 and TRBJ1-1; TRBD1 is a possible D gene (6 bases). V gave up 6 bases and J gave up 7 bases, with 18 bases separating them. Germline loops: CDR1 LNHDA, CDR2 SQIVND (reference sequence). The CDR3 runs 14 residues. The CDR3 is CASRRQTGRDEAFF. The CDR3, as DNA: TGTGCCAGTAGGAGGCAAACAGGGCGCGATGAAGCTTTCTTT. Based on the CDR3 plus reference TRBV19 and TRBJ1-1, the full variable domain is DGGITQSPKYLFRKEGQNVTLSCEQNLNHDAMYWYRQDPGQGLRLIYYSQIVNDFQKGDIAEGYSVSREKKESFPLTVTSAQKNPTAFYLCASRRQTGRDEAFFGQGTRLTVV.

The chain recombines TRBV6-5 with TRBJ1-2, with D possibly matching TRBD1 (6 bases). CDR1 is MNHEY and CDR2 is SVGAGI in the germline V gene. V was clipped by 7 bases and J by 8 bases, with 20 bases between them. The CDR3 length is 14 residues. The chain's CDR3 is CASKIGTLHEGYTF. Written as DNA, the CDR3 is TGTGCCAGCAAAATCGGGACACTTCATGAAGGCTACACCTTC.

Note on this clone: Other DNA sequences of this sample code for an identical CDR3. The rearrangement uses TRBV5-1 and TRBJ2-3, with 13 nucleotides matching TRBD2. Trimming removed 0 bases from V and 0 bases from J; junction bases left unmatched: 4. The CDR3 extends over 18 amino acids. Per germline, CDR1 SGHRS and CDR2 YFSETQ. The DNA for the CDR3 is TGCGCCAGCAGCTTGGGACTAGCGGGAGGCACTAGCACAGATACGCAGTATTTT. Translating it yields CASSLGLAGGTSTDTQYF.

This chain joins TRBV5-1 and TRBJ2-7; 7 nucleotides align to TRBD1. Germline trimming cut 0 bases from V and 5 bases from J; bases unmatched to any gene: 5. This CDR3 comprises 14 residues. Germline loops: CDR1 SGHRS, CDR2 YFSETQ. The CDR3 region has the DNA TGCGCCAGCAGCTTGGGACAGGGAATTCACGAGCAGTACTTC. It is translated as CASSLGQGIHEQYF.

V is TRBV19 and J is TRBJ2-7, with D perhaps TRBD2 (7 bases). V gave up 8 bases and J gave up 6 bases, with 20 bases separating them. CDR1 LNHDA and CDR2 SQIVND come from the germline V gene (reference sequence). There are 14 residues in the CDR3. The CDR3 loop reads CASASGRGGVEQYF. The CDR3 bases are TGTGCCAGTGCCTCGGGAAGGGGGGGAGTCGAGCAGTACTTC.

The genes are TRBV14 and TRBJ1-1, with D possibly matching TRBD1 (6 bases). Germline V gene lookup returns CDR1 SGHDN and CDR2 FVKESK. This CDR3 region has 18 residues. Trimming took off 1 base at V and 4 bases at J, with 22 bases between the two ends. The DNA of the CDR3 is TGTGCCAGCAGCCAAGTCCAGGGGCCGCTTAAAAGGGTCACTGAAGCTTTCTTT. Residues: CASSQVQGPLKRVTEAFF.

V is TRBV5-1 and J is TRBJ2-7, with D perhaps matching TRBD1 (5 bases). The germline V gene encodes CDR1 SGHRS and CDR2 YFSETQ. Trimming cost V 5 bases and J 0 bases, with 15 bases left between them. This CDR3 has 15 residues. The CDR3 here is CASSYGPQGSYEQYF. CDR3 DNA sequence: TGCGCCAGCAGTTATGGACCGCAGGGCTCCTACGAGCAGTACTTC. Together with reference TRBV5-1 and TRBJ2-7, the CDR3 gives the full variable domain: KAGVTQTPRYLIKTRGQQVTLSCSPISGHRSVSWYQQTPGQGLQFLFEYFSETQRNKGNFPGRFSGRQFSNSRSEMNVSTLELGDSALYLCASSYGPQGSYEQYFGPGTRLTVT.

CDR3: CASSQGKGYRDYGYTF. The CDR3 DNA reads as TGTGCCAGCAGCCAAGGGAAGGGGTACCGGGACTATGGCTACACCTTC. The genes are TRBV4-2 and TRBJ1-2; D may be TRBD1 (5 bases). The CDR3 runs 16 residues. V gave up 1 base and J gave up 3 bases, with 15 bases separating them. Germline lookup yields CDR1 LGHNA and CDR2 YNFKEQ.

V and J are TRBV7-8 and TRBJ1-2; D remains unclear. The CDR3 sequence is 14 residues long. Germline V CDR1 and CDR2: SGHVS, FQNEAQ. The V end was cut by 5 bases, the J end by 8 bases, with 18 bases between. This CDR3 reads CASSTMIFNGGYTF. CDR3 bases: TGTGCCAGCAGCACGATGATTTTTAACGGGGGCTACACCTTC.

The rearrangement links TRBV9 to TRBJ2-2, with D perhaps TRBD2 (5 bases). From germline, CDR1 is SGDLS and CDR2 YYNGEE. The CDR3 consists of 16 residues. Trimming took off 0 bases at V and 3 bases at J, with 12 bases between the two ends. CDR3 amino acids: CASSVAPAEDTGELFF. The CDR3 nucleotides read TGTGCCAGCAGCGTAGCCCCAGCGGAGGACACCGGGGAGCTGTTTTTT.

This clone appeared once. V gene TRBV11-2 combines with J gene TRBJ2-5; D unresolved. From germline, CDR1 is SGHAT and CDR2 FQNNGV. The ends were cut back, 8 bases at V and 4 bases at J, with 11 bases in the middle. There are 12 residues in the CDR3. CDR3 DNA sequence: TGTGCCAGCGGGCACACGCCAGAGACCCAGTACTTC. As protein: CASGHTPETQYF.

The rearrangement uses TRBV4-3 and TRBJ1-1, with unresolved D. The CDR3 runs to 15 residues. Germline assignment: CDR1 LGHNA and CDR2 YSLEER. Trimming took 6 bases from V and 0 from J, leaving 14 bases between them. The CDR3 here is CASRGRHNMNTEAFF. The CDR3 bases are TGCGCCAGCAGGGGGAGACATAACATGAACACTGAAGCTTTCTTT.

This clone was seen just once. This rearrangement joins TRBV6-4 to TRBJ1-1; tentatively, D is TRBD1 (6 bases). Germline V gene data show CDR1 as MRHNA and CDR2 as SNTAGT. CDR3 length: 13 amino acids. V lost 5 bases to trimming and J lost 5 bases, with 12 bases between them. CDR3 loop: CASSTGRGTEAFF. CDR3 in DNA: TGTGCCAGCAGTACAGGGAGGGGGACTGAAGCTTTCTTT.

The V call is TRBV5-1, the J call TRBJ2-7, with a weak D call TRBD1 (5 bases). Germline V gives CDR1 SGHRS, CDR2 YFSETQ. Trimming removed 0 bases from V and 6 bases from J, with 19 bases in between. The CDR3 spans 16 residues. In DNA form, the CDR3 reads TGCGCCAGCAGCTTGGAGGGCTCCAAAGGGGTCCTCGAGCAGTACTTC. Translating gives CASSLEGSKGVLEQYF.